These 16 T cell receptor beta chains came from one sample sequenced in a study of T cells in Graves' hyperthyroidism and ophthalmopathy. The CDR3 regions of TCR beta were amplified from RNA transcripts. An initial round of RT-PCR targeting the TCR CDR3 relied on the HTBI primer set. TCRdb used MiXCR to reprocess the multiplex PCR reads, holding one entry per CDR3 protein. This table holds fewer than 700,000 distinct CDR3 sequences, 15% to 20% found once. Sequenced material: blood. Receptors were obtained from a woman younger than 30 with Graves' ophthalmopathy.

This clonotype was seen only a few times. This sequence joins TRBV20-1 and TRBJ1-6; a possible D gene is TRBD1 (5 bases). Germline V gene sequence: CDR1 DFQATT, CDR2 SNEGSKA (reference sequence). This CDR3 spans 15 amino acids. The DNA for the CDR3 is TGCAGCTGGCAGGGTGAATGGTCCTATAATTCACCCCTCCACTTT. Encoded protein: CSWQGEWSYNSPLHF.

The table lists this clonotype with a few counts. The chain combines TRBV5-1 with TRBJ1-4; 9 bases line up with TRBD1. Trimming took 4 bases from V and 6 from J; bases not matched to a gene: 7. The CDR3 consists of 15 residues. Germline CDR1 SGHRS, CDR2 YFSETQ. CDR3 DNA: TGCGCCAGCAGCATCGAGGGGACAGGGTATGAAAAACTGTTTTTT. Its translation is CASSIEGTGYEKLFF.

This clonotype appeared many times. The chain has TRBV5-1 and TRBJ1-1; 8 bases fit TRBD1. The J segment lost 4 bases and the V segment lost 0 bases, leaving 8 bases of the junction unmatched. Germline V gene sequence: CDR1 SGHRS, CDR2 YFSETQ. The CDR3 is made up of 16 amino acids. The CDR3 nucleotides are TGCGCCAGCAGCTTGGAAGCAGGGGGCTTGACCACTGAAGCTTTCTTT. Encoded protein: CASSLEAGGLTTEAFF. The whole variable domain, remainder taken from reference TRBV5-1 and TRBJ1-1, is KAGVTQTPRYLIKTRGQQVTLSCSPISGHRSVSWYQQTPGQGLQFLFEYFSETQRNKGNFPGRFSGRQFSNSRSEMNVSTLELGDSALYLCASSLEAGGLTTEAFFGQGTRLTVV.

A word on this clonotype: An end of the junction does not agree with germline; a read error may underlie this. The V gene is TRBV5-5, the J gene TRBJ2-4; tentatively, D is TRBD1 (6 bases). This CDR3 contains 17 residues. Germline V lookup: CDR1 SGHKS, CDR2 YYEKEE (reference sequence). CDR3 nucleotides: TGTGTCAGCAGCCAAGAAGCAGGGGCCCTAGCCAAAAACATTCAGTACTTC. Translating it yields CVSSQEAGALAKNIQYF.

Comment on this clonotype: A much larger clone differs by one base, so this may be a read error. The CDR3 DNA reads as TGTGCCAGCACCACCTCAGGTCAGCGGGAGGGCTACAATGAGCAGTTCTTC. Its translation: CASTTSGQREGYNEQFF. The chain employs TRBV27 and TRBJ2-1, with TRBD2 matching over 10 bases. The germline gives CDR1 MNHEY, CDR2 SMNVEV (reference sequence). Trimming took 7 bases from V and 3 from J; bases not matched to a gene: 12. The CDR3 is 17 residues long.

This clonotype was seen repeatedly, ten times or more. This chain connects TRBV7-3 to TRBJ2-3; D may be TRBD2 (5 bases). Germline V lookup: CDR1 SGHTA, CDR2 FQGTGA. The CDR3 totals 16 residues. V was cut by 0 bases and J by 1 base, with 11 bases left in between. The CDR3 loop is CASSLTSPEGTDTQYF. CDR3 nucleotide sequence: TGTGCCAGCAGCTTAACGAGTCCGGAGGGCACAGATACGCAGTATTTT.

The genes are TRBV18 and TRBJ2-6; perhaps D is TRBD1 or TRBD2 (5 bases each). Germline assignment: CDR1 KGHSH and CDR2 LQKENI. The CDR3 covers 17 residues. Trimming cost V 6 bases and J 0 bases, with 15 bases left between them. CDR3: CASSPTVGTSGANVLTF. The CDR3 DNA follows: TGTGCCAGCTCGCCTACGGTCGGGACCTCTGGGGCCAACGTCCTGACTTTC.

CDR3 residues: CATSRSRDRLYEQYF. Written as DNA, the CDR3 is TGTGCCACCAGCAGAAGCCGGGACCGGCTCTACGAGCAGTACTTC. The genes are TRBV15 and TRBJ2-7; either TRBD1 or TRBD2 may fit D (5 bases each). Germline V gene data show CDR1 as LNHNV and CDR2 as YYDKDF (reference sequence). V shed 2 bases and J shed 3 bases, with 14 bases lying between them. CDR3 size: 15 residues.

This clonotype was found many times. The chain carries TRBV11-2 and TRBJ2-1; D call uncertain. CDR3 length: 15 amino acids. Looked up from germline, CDR1 is SGHAT and CDR2 is FQNNGV. V was pared by 4 bases and J by 6 bases, with 16 bases between. This chain's CDR3 is CASSSPIGLGNEQFF. In DNA, the CDR3 is TGTGCCAGCAGCTCGCCGATTGGTCTGGGCAATGAGCAGTTCTTC.

This clonotype was counted ten times or more. The chain combines TRBV3-1 with TRBJ2-5; 8 nucleotides line up with TRBD2. The V segment lost 2 bases and the J segment 5 bases; nucleotides outside the gene matches: 7. There are 15 residues in the CDR3. The V gene's germline CDR1 is LGHDT and CDR2 YNNKEL (reference sequence). CDR3 sequence: CASSQNAGGSETQYF. In DNA form, the CDR3 reads TGTGCCAGCAGCCAAAACGCGGGAGGTTCGGAGACCCAGTACTTC.

As regards this clonotype: A much larger clone sits a single nucleotide away, making a read error possible. This chain uses TRBV28 with TRBJ1-1, with D possibly matching TRBD1 (5 bases). The CDR3 covers 13 residues. Germline CDR1 MDHEN, CDR2 SYDVKM. The CDR3 DNA reads as TGTACCAGCAGAGACAGAGAGAACACTGAAGCTTTCTTT. Its protein is CTSRDRENTEAFF.

CDR3: CAWNPGHGGNEQYF. The CDR3 DNA reads TGTGCCTGGAACCCCGGCCACGGGGGGAACGAGCAGTACTTC. The chain couples TRBV30 to TRBJ2-7; 7 positions match TRBD2. Germline V CDR1 and CDR2: GTSNPN, SVGIG (reference sequence). Losses at the gene ends were 4 bases for V and 5 bases for J; bases not matched to a gene: 11. The CDR3 runs 14 residues.

This clonotype was detected a few times. V gene TRBV7-9 combines with J gene TRBJ1-2; the D gene is possibly TRBD1 (6 bases). Germline V gives CDR1 SEHNR, CDR2 FQNEAQ (reference sequence). V was pared by 5 bases and J by 2 bases, with 15 bases between. The CDR3 covers 15 residues. CDR3 bases: TGTGCCAGCAGCCGACCCACAGGGCCCAACTATGGCTACACCTTC. Its protein is CASSRPTGPNYGYTF.

This clonotype was seen a handful of times. V is TRBV9 and J is TRBJ1-1; D is perhaps TRBD1 (5 bases). Germline CDR1 and CDR2: SGDLS and YYNGEE. The germline V and J ends were trimmed by 0 bases and 4 bases, with 13 bases remaining between them. The length of the CDR3 is 15 residues. The CDR3 bases are TGTGCCAGCAGCGTAGGAGGGGCAGGACTCACTGAAGCTTTCTTT. Translated: CASSVGGAGLTEAFF.

Turning to this clonotype: A much larger clone differs from this one at a single base, so this may be a read error. The chain is built from TRBV12-3 or TRBV12-4 and TRBJ1-1; possibly TRBD1 for D (5 bases). This CDR3 spans 15 amino acids. The DNA of the CDR3 is TGTACCAGCAGTTTTCCGGGGCACGAGAACACTGAAGCTTTCTTT. It codes for CTSSFPGHENTEAFF.

As to this clonotype: A much larger clone differs from this one at a single base, so this may be a read error. The V call is TRBV30, the J call TRBJ2-1, with 8 bases lining up with TRBD2. Germline loops: CDR1 GTSNPN, CDR2 SVGIG (reference sequence). The CDR3 extends over 14 amino acids. V dropped 1 base and J dropped 9; count of bases not matched to a gene: 8. This chain's CDR3 is CAWSGPYAGGEQFF. CDR3 sequence (DNA): TGTGCCTGGAGTGGCCCCTATGCGGGGGGTGAGCAGTTCTTC.